This TCR beta chain is from a study of cytomegalovirus exposure and HLA in healthy donors. Study-level points and caveats: Common viral pathogens (according to a later analysis) appeared linked to several of the most significant clusters.

Germline values: CDR1 KGHSH, CDR2 LQKENI. CDR3 length equals 12 residues. Trimming shortened V by 2 bases and J by 6 bases, and 5 bases separated the two germline ends. Concerning this clone: As yet, its antigen is unknown.

This PCR relied on a set of 60 Vbeta primers and 13 Jbeta primers. Original data processing: In a later analysis, the count reached some 83 million unique TCR beta chains, with around 11 million shared. Sequencing used immunoSEQ multiplex PCR; TCRdb keeps in-frame clones, though not all of them. V and J calls and clone size are as listed in that table; D and trimming were resolved from the DNA. This sample has approximately 74,000 clones, with about 60% found just once. The sequencing sample was made of PBMCs. The receptor was isolated from a man aged 25-45 years in good health and CMV-seropositive. The chain has TRBV18 and TRBJ2-1; maybe TRBD2 (5 bases). The CDR3 region is CASSPGGNEQFF. Written as DNA, the CDR3 is TGTGCCAGCTCACCAGGAGGCAATGAGCAGTTCTTC.